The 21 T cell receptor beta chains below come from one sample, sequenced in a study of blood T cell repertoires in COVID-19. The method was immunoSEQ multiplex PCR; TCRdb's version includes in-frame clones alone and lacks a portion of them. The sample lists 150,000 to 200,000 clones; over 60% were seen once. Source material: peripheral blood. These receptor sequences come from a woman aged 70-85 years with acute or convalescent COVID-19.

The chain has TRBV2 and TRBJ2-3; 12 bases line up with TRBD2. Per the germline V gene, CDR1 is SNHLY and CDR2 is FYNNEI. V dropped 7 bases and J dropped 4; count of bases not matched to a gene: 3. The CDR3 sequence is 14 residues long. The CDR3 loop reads CASTGLAGSDTQYF. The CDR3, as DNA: TGTGCCAGCACTGGACTAGCGGGATCAGATACGCAGTATTTT.

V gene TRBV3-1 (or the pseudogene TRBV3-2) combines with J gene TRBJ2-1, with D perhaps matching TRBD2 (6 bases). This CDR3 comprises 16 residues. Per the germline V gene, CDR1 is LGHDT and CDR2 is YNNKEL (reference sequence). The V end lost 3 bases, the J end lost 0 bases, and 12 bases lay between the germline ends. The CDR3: CASSQSGLNSYNEQFF. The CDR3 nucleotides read TGTGCCAGCAGCCAGAGCGGGTTGAACTCCTACAATGAGCAGTTCTTC.

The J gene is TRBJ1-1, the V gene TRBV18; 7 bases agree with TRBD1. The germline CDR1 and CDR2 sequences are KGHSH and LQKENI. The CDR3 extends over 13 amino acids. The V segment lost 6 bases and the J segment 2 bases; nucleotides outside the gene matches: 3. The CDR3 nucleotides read TGTGCCAGCTCGCGACAGGGTAACACTGAAGCTTTCTTT. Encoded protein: CASSRQGNTEAFF. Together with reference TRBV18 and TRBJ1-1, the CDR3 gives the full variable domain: NAGVMQNPRHLVRRRGQEARLRCSPMKGHSHVYWYRQLPEEGLKFMVYLQKENIIDESGMPKERFSAEFPKEGPSILRIQQVVRGDSAAYFCASSRQGNTEAFFGQGTRLTVV.

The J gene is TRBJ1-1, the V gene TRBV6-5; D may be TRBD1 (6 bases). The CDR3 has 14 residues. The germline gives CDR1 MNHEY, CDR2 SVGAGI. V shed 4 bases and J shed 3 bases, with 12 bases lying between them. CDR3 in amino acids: CASSSIGQYTEAFF. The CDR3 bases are TGTGCCAGCAGTTCAATAGGACAGTACACTGAAGCTTTCTTT.

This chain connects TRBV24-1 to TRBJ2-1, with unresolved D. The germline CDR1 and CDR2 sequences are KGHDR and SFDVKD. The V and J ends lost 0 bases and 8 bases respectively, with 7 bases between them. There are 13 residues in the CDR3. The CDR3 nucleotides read TGTGCCACCAGTGATTTGCCCGGTTATGAGCAGTTCTTC. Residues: CATSDLPGYEQFF.

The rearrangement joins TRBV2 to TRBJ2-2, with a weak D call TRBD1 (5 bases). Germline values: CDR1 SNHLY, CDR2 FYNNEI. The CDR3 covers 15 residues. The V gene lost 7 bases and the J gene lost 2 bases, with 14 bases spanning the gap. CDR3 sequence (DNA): TGTGCCAGCAAGCAGACAGCGAGCAACACCGGGGAGCTGTTTTTT. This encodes CASKQTASNTGELFF.

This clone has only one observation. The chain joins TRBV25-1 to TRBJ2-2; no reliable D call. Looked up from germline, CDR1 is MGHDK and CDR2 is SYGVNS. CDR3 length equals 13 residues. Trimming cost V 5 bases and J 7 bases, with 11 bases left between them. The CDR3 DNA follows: TGTGCCAGCAGTCTACCCTCCGGCGGGGAGCTGTTTTTT. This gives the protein CASSLPSGGELFF.

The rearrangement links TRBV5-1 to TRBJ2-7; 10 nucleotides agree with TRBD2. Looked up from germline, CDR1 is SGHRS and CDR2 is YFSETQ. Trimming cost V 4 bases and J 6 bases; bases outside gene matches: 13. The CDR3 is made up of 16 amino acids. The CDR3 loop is CASSTVLAGVSLEQYF. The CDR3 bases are TGCGCCAGCAGCACCGTCCTAGCGGGAGTTTCCCTCGAGCAGTACTTC.

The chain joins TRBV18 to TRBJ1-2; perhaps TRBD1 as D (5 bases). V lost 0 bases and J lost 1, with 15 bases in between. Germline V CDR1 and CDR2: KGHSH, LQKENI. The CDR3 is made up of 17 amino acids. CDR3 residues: CASSPPNAGQNNYGYTF. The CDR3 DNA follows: TGTGCCAGCTCACCACCGAACGCGGGGCAGAATAACTATGGCTACACCTTC. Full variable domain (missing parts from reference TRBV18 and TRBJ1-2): NAGVMQNPRHLVRRRGQEARLRCSPMKGHSHVYWYRQLPEEGLKFMVYLQKENIIDESGMPKERFSAEFPKEGPSILRIQQVVRGDSAAYFCASSPPNAGQNNYGYTFGSGTRLTVV.

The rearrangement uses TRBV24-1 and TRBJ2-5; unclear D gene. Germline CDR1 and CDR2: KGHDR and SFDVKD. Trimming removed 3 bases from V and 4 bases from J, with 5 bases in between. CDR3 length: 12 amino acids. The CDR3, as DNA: TGTGCCACCAGTGATGTCGGAGAGACCCAGTACTTC. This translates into CATSDVGETQYF.

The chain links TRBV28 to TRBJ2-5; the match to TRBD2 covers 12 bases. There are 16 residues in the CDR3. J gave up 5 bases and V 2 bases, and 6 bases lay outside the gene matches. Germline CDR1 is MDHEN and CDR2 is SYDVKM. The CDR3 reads CASSLLLAGGSETQYF. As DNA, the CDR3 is TGTGCCAGCAGTTTACTCCTAGCGGGAGGGAGTGAGACCCAGTACTTC. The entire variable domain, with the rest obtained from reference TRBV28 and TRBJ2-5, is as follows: DVKVTQSSRYLVKRTGEKVFLECVQDMDHENMFWYRQDPGLGLRLIYFSYDVKMKEKGDIPEGYSVSREKKERFSLILESASTNQTSMYLCASSLLLAGGSETQYFGPGTRLLVL.

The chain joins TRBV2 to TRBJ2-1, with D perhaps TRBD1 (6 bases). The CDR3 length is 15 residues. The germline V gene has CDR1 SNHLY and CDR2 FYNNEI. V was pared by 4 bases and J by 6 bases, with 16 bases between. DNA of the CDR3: TGTGCCAGCAGTGTTCAGGACAGCACCCTCAATGAGCAGTTCTTC. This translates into CASSVQDSTLNEQFF.

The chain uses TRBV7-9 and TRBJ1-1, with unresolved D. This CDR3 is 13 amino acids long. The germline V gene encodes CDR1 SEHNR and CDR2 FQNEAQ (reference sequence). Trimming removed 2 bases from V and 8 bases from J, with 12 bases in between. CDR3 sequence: CASSLSVRLEAFF. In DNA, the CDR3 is TGTGCCAGCAGCTTATCGGTTAGATTGGAAGCTTTCTTT.

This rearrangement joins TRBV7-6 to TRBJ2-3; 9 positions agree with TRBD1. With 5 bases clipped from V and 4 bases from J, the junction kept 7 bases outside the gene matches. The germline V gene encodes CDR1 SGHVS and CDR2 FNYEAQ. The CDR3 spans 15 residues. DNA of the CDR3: TGTGCCAGCAGCCTGGGACAGGGAATAGCAGATACGCAGTATTTT. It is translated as CASSLGQGIADTQYF.

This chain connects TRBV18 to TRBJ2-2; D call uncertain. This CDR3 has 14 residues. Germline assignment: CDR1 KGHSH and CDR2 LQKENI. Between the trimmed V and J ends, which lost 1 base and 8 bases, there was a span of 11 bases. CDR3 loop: CASSPQQERGELFF. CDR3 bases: TGTGCCAGCTCACCACAGCAAGAAAGAGGGGAGCTGTTTTTT.

CDR3 DNA sequence: TGTGCCAGCAGCTTAGTTGCGGCGGGAGGGGAGACCCAGTACTTC. This encodes CASSLVAAGGETQYF. The chain carries TRBV7-2 and TRBJ2-5; 9 bases agree with TRBD2. CDR1 is SGHTA and CDR2 is FQGNSA in the germline V gene. The CDR3 has 15 residues. J lost 5 bases, V lost 1 base, and 5 bases had no gene match.

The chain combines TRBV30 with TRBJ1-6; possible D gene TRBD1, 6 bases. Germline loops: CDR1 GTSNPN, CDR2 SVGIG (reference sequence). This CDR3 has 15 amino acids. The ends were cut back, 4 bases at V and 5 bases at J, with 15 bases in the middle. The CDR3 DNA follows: TGTGCCTGGACCCTCGGGACACCTAATAATTCACCCCTCCACTTT. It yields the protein CAWTLGTPNNSPLHF.

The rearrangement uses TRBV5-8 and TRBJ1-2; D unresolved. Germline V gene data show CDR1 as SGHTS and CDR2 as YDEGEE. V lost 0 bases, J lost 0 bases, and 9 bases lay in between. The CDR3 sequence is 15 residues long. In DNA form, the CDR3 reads TGTGCCAGCAGCTTGGTTGAGGGCTCTAACTATGGCTACACCTTC. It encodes CASSLVEGSNYGYTF. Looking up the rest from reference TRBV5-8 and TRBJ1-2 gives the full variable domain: EAGVTQSPTHLIKTRGQQATLRCSPISGHTSVYWYQQALGLGLQFLLWYDEGEERNRGNFPPRFSGRQFPNYSSELNVNALELEDSALYLCASSLVEGSNYGYTFGSGTRLTVV.

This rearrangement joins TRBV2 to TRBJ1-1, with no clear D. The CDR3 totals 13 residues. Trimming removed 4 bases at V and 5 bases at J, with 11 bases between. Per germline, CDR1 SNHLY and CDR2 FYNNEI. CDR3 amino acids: CASSGRRETEAFF. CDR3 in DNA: TGTGCCAGCAGTGGGCGGAGGGAAACTGAAGCTTTCTTT. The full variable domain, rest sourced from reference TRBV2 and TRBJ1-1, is EPEVTQTPSHQVTQMGQEVILRCVPISNHLYFYWYRQILGQKVEFLVSFYNNEISEKSEIFDDQFSVERPDGSNFTLKIRSTKLEDSAMYFCASSGRRETEAFFGQGTRLTVV.

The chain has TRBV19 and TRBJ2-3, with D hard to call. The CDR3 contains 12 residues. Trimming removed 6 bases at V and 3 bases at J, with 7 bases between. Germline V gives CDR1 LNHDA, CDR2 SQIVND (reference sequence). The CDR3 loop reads CASSGLTDTQYF. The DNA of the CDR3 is TGTGCCAGTAGCGGGTTAACAGATACGCAGTATTTT.

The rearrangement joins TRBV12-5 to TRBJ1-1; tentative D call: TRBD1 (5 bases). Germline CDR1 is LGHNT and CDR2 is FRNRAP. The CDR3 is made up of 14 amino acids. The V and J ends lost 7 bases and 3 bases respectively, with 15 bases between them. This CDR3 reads CASALGATDTEAFF. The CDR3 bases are TGTGCTAGTGCCTTAGGGGCGACGGACACTGAAGCTTTCTTT.